This TCR beta chain was captured in a study of regulatory T cells in long-lasting Graves disease. Study-wide findings and caveats: Newly diagnosed patients shared 850 to 1,000 public clonotypes; persistent patients shared about 2,700.

Time point denoted: persistent/refractory GD, antithyroid drugs over 5 years with positive TRAb. The TCR library used RNA extracted from PBMCs. EDTA tubes received 7.5 to 9 milliliters of collected peripheral blood. This clonotype has at least ten counts. Its target is not known. To make TCR beta libraries, researchers used iRepertoire HTBI primers and Arm-PCR of CDR3 regions. MiXCR, run by TCRdb on the multiplex PCR reads, gives a single entry per CDR3 protein. Counted here are approximately 400,000 distinct CDR3 sequences, around 21% occurring once; the ten biggest clones make up 20% to 25%. The sequencing here drew on peripheral blood mononuclear cells (PBMCs), taken when the disease was refractory, from a patient treated with antithyroid drugs. The sequence was collected from a female donor with Graves disease.

This CDR3 reads CASSDDAAYEQYF. The CDR3 bases are TGTGCCAGCAGTGACGACGCCGCCTACGAGCAGTACTTC. The chain carries TRBV2 and TRBJ2-7, with D hard to call. V lost 3 bases and J 2 bases, leaving 8 bases between the germline ends. Germline values: CDR1 SNHLY, CDR2 FYNNEI. The CDR3 totals 13 residues.